This T cell receptor (beta chain) stems from a study of cytomegalovirus exposure and HLA in healthy donors. The V and J ends lost 3 bases and 2 bases, in that order; junction bases with no gene match: 6. The CDR3 length is 15 residues. Germline V gene sequence: CDR1 SGHNT, CDR2 YYREEE (reference sequence). Comment on this clone: Its antigen is not identified.

Primers: 60 Vbeta forward and 13 Jbeta reverse. Clones were read by immunoSEQ multiplex PCR, and TCRdb kept only the in-frame ones, dropping some. The table shows 150,000 to 200,000 clones, with approximately 85% occurring only once. Overall study findings and caveats: Most TCR sequences were uncommon, yet certain public TCRs appeared in many donors.

The clonotype originates from a man younger than 35 in good health and CMV-seropositive. What was sequenced was PBMCs. The chain is built from TRBV5-4 and TRBJ2-3; the match to TRBD1 covers 7 bases. CDR3 nucleotides: TGTGCCAGCAGCTCCGGGACAGTGAACACAGATACGCAGTATTTT. Encoded protein: CASSSGTVNTDTQYF.